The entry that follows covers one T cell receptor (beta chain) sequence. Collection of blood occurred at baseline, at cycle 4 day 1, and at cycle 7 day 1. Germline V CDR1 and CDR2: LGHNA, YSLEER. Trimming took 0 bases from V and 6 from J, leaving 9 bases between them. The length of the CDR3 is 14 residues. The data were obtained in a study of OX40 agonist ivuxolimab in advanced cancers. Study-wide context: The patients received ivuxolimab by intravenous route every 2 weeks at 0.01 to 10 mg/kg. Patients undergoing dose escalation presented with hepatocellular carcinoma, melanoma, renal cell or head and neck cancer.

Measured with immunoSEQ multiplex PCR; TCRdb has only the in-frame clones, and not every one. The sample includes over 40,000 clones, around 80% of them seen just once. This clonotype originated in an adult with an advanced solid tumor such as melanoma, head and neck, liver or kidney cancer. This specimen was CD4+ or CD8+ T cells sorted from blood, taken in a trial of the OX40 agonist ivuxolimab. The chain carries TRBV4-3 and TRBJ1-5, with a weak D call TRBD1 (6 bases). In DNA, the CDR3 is TGCGCCAGCAGCCAAGAAGGGGGGTTTCAGCCCCAGCATTTT. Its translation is CASSQEGGFQPQHF.